This T cell receptor beta chain appears in the sequencing data of a study of OX40 agonist ivuxolimab in advanced cancers. This CDR3 comprises 14 residues. The germline V and J ends were trimmed by 3 bases and 3 bases, with 9 bases remaining between them. The germline CDR1 and CDR2 sequences are MNHEY and SMNVEV (reference sequence). The assay was immunoSEQ multiplex PCR, and TCRdb's table has in-frame clones only and misses some. The sample records 77,000 or so clones, 85% to 95% being singletons. The specimen comprised CD4+ or CD8+ T cells sorted from blood, sampled in a trial of the OX40 agonist ivuxolimab. The TCR sequence derives from an adult with an advanced solid tumor such as melanoma, head and neck, liver or kidney cancer. The chain uses TRBV27 and TRBJ1-5; D not resolved. CDR3 sequence reads: CASSLGRFNQPQHF. The DNA of the CDR3 is TGTGCCAGCAGTTTGGGGAGATTCAATCAGCCCCAGCATTTT.